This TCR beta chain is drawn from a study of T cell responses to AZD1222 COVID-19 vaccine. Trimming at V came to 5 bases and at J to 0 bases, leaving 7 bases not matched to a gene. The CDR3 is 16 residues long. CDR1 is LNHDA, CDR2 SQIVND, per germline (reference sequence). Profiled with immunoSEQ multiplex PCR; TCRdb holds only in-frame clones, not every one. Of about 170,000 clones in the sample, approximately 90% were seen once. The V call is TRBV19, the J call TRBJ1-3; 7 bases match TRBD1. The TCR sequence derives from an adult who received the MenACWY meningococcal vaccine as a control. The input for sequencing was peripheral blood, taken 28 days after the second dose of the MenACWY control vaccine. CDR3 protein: CASSSAGGRSGNTIYF. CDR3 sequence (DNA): TGTGCCAGTAGTTCGGCAGGGGGTCGCTCTGGAAACACCATATATTTT.